These 6 T cell receptor beta chains came from one sample sequenced in a study of blood T cell repertoires in COVID-19. Sequencing was performed with immunoSEQ multiplex PCR; in TCRdb, only in-frame clones are kept and a portion is missing. The table shows some 190,000 clones, with less than 80% occurring only once. The sequencing input was peripheral blood. The origin of the receptors is a woman between 45 and 60 years old with acute or convalescent COVID-19.

This chain uses TRBV11-2 with TRBJ1-2; weak D call: TRBD1 (6 bases). Germline V gives CDR1 SGHAT, CDR2 FQNNGV. This CDR3 has 16 amino acids. V lost 4 bases and J 8 bases, leaving 23 bases between the germline ends. CDR3 DNA: TGTGCCAGCAGCTCACCCCGGGGGGGCAGAACTTCGGGCTACACCTTC. This sequence encodes CASSSPRGGRTSGYTF.

This clone came up once. The chain recombines TRBV4-2 with TRBJ2-3; weak D call: TRBD2 (6 bases). CDR1 and CDR2 (germline): LGHNA, YNFKEQ. This CDR3 has 15 residues. The V end was cut by 4 bases, the J end by 0 bases, with 11 bases between. Here the CDR3 reads CASSPSGSSTDTQYF. Here the CDR3 DNA reads TGTGCCAGCAGCCCCAGCGGGTCTAGCACAGATACGCAGTATTTT.

The V gene is TRBV2, the J gene TRBJ2-7; 7 nucleotides match TRBD1. Germline assignment: CDR1 SNHLY and CDR2 FYNNEI. The length of the CDR3 is 12 residues. After removal of 6 bases from V and 6 bases from J, the junction contained 5 bases not matched to a gene. CDR3 sequence (DNA): TGTGCCAGCAGAAACAGGGGTACCGAGCAGTACTTC. Its translation is CASRNRGTEQYF.

The chain uses TRBV5-1 and TRBJ2-3; TRBD2 matches at 7 bases. The ends lost 0 bases at V and 2 bases at J; junction bases unmatched: 6. CDR1 is SGHRS, CDR2 YFSETQ, per germline. This CDR3 contains 16 residues. As DNA, the CDR3 is TGCGCCAGCAGCTTGGTCCTGGGGGGGACCACAGATACGCAGTATTTT. Encoded protein: CASSLVLGGTTDTQYF.

The V call is TRBV6-5, the J call TRBJ1-3, with 8 nucleotides matching TRBD1. The ends lost 6 bases at V and 2 bases at J; junction bases unmatched: 3. The germline V gene has CDR1 MNHEY and CDR2 SVGAGI. The CDR3 is 14 amino acids. This CDR3 is CASSQGAPGNTIYF. In nucleotides, the CDR3 is TGTGCCAGCAGCCAGGGGGCCCCTGGAAACACCATATATTTT.

The rearrangement joins TRBV28 to TRBJ1-1; 7 positions match TRBD1. Trimming cost V 5 bases and J 9 bases; bases outside gene matches: 15. CDR1 and CDR2 from the germline V gene are MDHEN and SYDVKM. The CDR3 has 15 amino acids. The CDR3 DNA reads as TGTGCCAGCAGTCCAGGGACAGTTTCGTACACGAAAGCTTTCTTT. Translated, it gives CASSPGTVSYTKAFF.